The 10 T cell receptor beta chains in this list originate from one sample, sequenced in a study of blood T cell dynamics during melanoma immunotherapy. Time point noted: pre-treatment baseline. Produced via immunoSEQ multiplex PCR; TCRdb's table is partial and in-frame only. The sample gives roughly 13,000 clones, about 86% of which show up once; 3.5% to 4.5% is in the top ten. The source material was blood, sampled from a patient treated with checkpoint blockade. These receptors were collected from a human donor with melanoma.

The chain has TRBV19 and TRBJ2-5; perhaps TRBD1 as D (6 bases). CDR1 LNHDA and CDR2 SQIVND come from the germline V gene (reference sequence). The CDR3 loop spans 13 amino acids. Trimming took off 8 bases at V and 5 bases at J, with 15 bases between the two ends. CDR3: CASRNRGQETQYF. CDR3 DNA sequence: TGTGCCAGTCGAAACCGAGGACAGGAGACCCAGTACTTC.

The count of this clone is one. This chain uses TRBV7-8 with TRBJ1-5; D is unresolved. The CDR3 is made up of 13 amino acids. Looked up from germline, CDR1 is SGHVS and CDR2 is FQNEAQ. With 2 bases removed from V and 3 bases from J, the gap between germline ends came to 5 bases. The CDR3 spells CASSLRANQPQHF. The DNA of the CDR3 is TGTGCCAGCAGCTTACGGGCCAATCAGCCCCAGCATTTT.

This chain connects TRBV27 to TRBJ2-6; D unclear. Trimming cost V 4 bases and J 3 bases, with 7 bases left between them. This CDR3 is 14 amino acids long. In germline, CDR1 is MNHEY, CDR2 SMNVEV (reference sequence). The CDR3 DNA reads TGTGCCAGCAGTTCCTACGGTGGGGCCAACGTCCTGACTTTC. This encodes CASSSYGGANVLTF.

V usage is TRBV11-2 and J usage is TRBJ2-1; a weak D match, TRBD1 (5 bases). Deletions cut 5 bases from V and 2 bases from J, with 13 bases between. Germline assignment: CDR1 SGHAT and CDR2 FQNNGV. The CDR3 extends over 15 amino acids. CDR3 residues: CASSRVAGTYNEQFF. The CDR3 DNA sequence: TGTGCCAGCAGCCGCGTGGCAGGGACCTACAATGAGCAGTTCTTC.

This chain links TRBV5-6 with TRBJ2-7; 8 bases align to TRBD2. The CDR3 spans 14 residues. The junction had 3 bases not matched to a gene; V was cut back by 0 bases and J by 4 bases. CDR1 and CDR2 from the germline V gene are SGHDT and YYEEEE. In nucleotides, the CDR3 is TGTGCCAGCAGCTTGGGACTAGCGAGTTACGAGCAGTACTTC. Translated: CASSLGLASYEQYF.

The V gene is TRBV7-9, the J gene TRBJ1-1, with TRBD1 as a possible D gene (5 bases). Deletions cut 5 bases from V and 6 bases from J, with 16 bases between. Germline CDR1 reads SEHNR; CDR2 reads FQNEAQ (reference sequence). The CDR3 has 14 residues. CDR3 nucleotide sequence: TGTGCCAGCAGCCCACCGGGACGCTACTCTGAAGCTTTCTTT. It encodes CASSPPGRYSEAFF.

The chain couples TRBV18 to TRBJ1-1; maybe TRBD1 (6 bases). V was pared by 7 bases and J by 1 base, with 10 bases between. CDR1 is KGHSH, CDR2 LQKENI, per germline. The CDR3 runs to 13 residues. CDR3 in amino acids: CASLQGGNTEAFF. DNA for the CDR3: TGTGCCAGCTTGCAAGGGGGGAACACTGAAGCTTTCTTT.

This rearrangement joins TRBV5-5 to TRBJ2-7, with TRBD1 identical over 11 bases. From germline, CDR1 is SGHKS and CDR2 YYEKEE (reference sequence). Trimming cost V 3 bases and J 3 bases; bases outside gene matches: 5. The CDR3 runs to 15 residues. This chain's CDR3 is CASSSGQGEGYEQYF. The CDR3, as DNA: TGTGCCAGCAGCTCGGGACAGGGGGAAGGCTACGAGCAGTACTTC.

The chain uses TRBV11-3 and TRBJ1-6; D might be TRBD1 (5 bases). Deletions cut 0 bases from V and 7 bases from J, with 7 bases between. There are 14 residues in the CDR3. The germline V gene encodes CDR1 SGHNT and CDR2 YENEEA. The CDR3 nucleotides are TGTGCCAGCAGCTTAGATGGGGGAAATTCACCCCTCCACTTT. Amino acid sequence: CASSLDGGNSPLHF.

The chain joins TRBV4-1 to TRBJ2-2; D remains ambiguous. This CDR3 contains 13 residues. Trimming left V 2 bases short and J 2 bases short, with 3 bases between. Germline V gene lookup returns CDR1 MGHRA and CDR2 YSYEKL. The CDR3 nucleotides are TGCGCCAGCAGCCAACCAAACACCGGGGAGCTGTTTTTT. This translates into CASSQPNTGELFF.